These 20 T cell receptor beta chains were sequenced from one sample in a study of T-cell memory formation after mild COVID-19. TCRdb passed the 5' RACE reads through MiXCR, listing each CDR3 protein once. The table has 350,000 to 450,000 distinct CDR3 sequences, around 27% seen once; the top ten hold approximately 15%. The sample was PBMCs or a T cell subset sorted from them (not recorded which). The receptor source for this set is an adult woman who had mild COVID-19 (a few samples of this study predate the infection). Cell type and time point are not known.

This clonotype was recorded a few times. The chain carries TRBV4-1 and TRBJ2-1; 9 bases fit TRBD2. This CDR3 is built from 16 residues. From germline, CDR1 is MGHRA and CDR2 YSYEKL. Trimming took 0 bases from V and 3 from J; bases not matched to a gene: 3. The CDR3 reads CASSQDERGVYNEQFF. CDR3 nucleotide sequence: TGCGCCAGCAGCCAAGATGAGCGGGGGGTCTACAATGAGCAGTTCTTC.

The rearrangement joins TRBV7-2 to TRBJ2-1; 11 bases map to TRBD2. Germline V gene lookup returns CDR1 SGHTA and CDR2 FQGNSA. This CDR3 is 15 amino acids long. Unmatched junction bases numbered 12, after V lost 2 bases and J lost 15 bases. CDR3 sequence reads: CASSLPSGGIFRLFF. Written as DNA, the CDR3 is TGTGCCAGCAGCTTACCTAGCGGGGGGATATTTAGGCTGTTCTTC.

This clonotype occurred many times. The chain links TRBV29-1 to TRBJ2-1; maybe TRBD2 (6 bases). This CDR3 comprises 15 residues. V lost 6 bases to trimming and J lost 7 bases, with 22 bases between them. Germline V gene data show CDR1 as SQVTM and CDR2 as ANQGSEA. CDR3 nucleotide sequence: TGCAGCGTCCCGACTACCGGGGAGGACTATAATGAGCAGTTCTTC. It encodes CSVPTTGEDYNEQFF.

This clonotype was picked up one time. The gene calls are TRBV29-1 and TRBJ2-3, with 9 bases that match TRBD2. The CDR3 consists of 17 residues. Germline CDR1 and CDR2: SQVTM and ANQGSEA. The junction had 17 bases not matched to a gene; V was cut back by 6 bases and J by 4 bases. The DNA of the CDR3 is TGCAGCGTGGGAGGGACGGCTCTCGCGGGGGGGGCAGATACGCAGTATTTT. This sequence encodes CSVGGTALAGGADTQYF.

This rearrangement joins TRBV28 to TRBJ2-7, with D possibly matching TRBD2 (6 bases). The CDR3 contains 16 residues. The V gene lost 5 bases and the J gene lost 2 bases, with 19 bases spanning the gap. Germline CDR1 reads MDHEN; CDR2 reads SYDVKM. The CDR3 loop is CASSDTGTYKPYEQYF. In DNA form, the CDR3 reads TGTGCCAGCAGTGACACCGGGACTTATAAACCCTACGAGCAGTACTTC.

This clonotype was found a few times. The chain is built from TRBV5-1 and TRBJ1-2; D unclear. V dropped 4 bases and J dropped 7 bases, with 11 bases sitting between them. Germline values: CDR1 SGHRS, CDR2 YFSETQ. The CDR3 loop spans 12 amino acids. The CDR3 spells CASSPRHVGYTF. CDR3 sequence (DNA): TGCGCCAGCAGCCCTCGACACGTTGGCTACACCTTC.

The chain uses TRBV20-1 and TRBJ1-3; no clear D gene. CDR1 is DFQATT and CDR2 is SNEGSKA in the germline V gene (reference sequence). The CDR3 loop spans 14 amino acids. Deletions cut 3 bases from V and 0 bases from J, with 9 bases between. DNA of the CDR3: TGCAGTGCTAGGGACCGGGCCTCTGGAAACACCATATATTTT. Translation gives CSARDRASGNTIYF.

This chain links TRBV30 with TRBJ2-2, with a possible D match to TRBD1 (5 bases). The germline gives CDR1 GTSNPN, CDR2 SVGIG (reference sequence). The CDR3 totals 15 residues. The V end lost 3 bases, the J end lost 1 base, and 12 bases lay between the germline ends. The CDR3, as DNA: TGTGCCTGGAGGCGGAGCAGGGTGAACACCGGGGAGCTGTTTTTT. This codes for CAWRRSRVNTGELFF.

The gene calls are TRBV4-1 and TRBJ2-5; TRBD2 matches at 15 bases. The junction had 9 bases not matched to a gene; V was cut back by 5 bases and J by 2 bases. The germline V gene has CDR1 MGHRA and CDR2 YSYEKL. CDR3 size: 18 residues. As DNA, the CDR3 is TGCGCCAGCAGCTCTCGGACTAGCGGGGGGGCGGAACAAGAGACCCAGTACTTC. This sequence encodes CASSSRTSGGAEQETQYF.

The rearrangement uses TRBV18 and TRBJ2-1; 7 nucleotides agree with TRBD2. Germline CDR1 and CDR2: KGHSH and LQKENI. This CDR3 region has 13 residues. J gave up 9 bases and V 3 bases, and 5 bases lay outside the gene matches. The CDR3 is CASSPGLDREQFF. CDR3 DNA sequence: TGTGCCAGCTCACCCGGACTAGATCGTGAGCAGTTCTTC.

This clonotype was seen more than once but under ten times. The chain carries TRBV6-2 or TRBV6-3 and TRBJ2-7, with D unclear. V lost 5 bases to trimming and J lost 4 bases, with 9 bases between them. Germline V gene lookup returns CDR1 MNHEY and CDR2 SVGEGT. The CDR3 sequence is 12 residues long. CDR3 in DNA: TGTGCCAGCAGTGAGAACACGTACGAGCAGTACTTC. Translated, it gives CASSENTYEQYF.

This clonotype has ten or more counts. The V gene is TRBV12-3 or TRBV12-4, the J gene TRBJ2-1; 8 positions agree with TRBD2. V lost 6 bases and J lost 4; bases outside the gene matches: 5. CDR3 length equals 14 residues. The CDR3 DNA is TGTGCCAGCAGCAACCGGGAGGGTTACAATGAGCAGTTCTTC. The encoded protein is CASSNREGYNEQFF.

The gene calls are TRBV7-9 and TRBJ2-3, with a tentative D call TRBD1 (6 bases). V was shortened by 8 bases and J by 2 bases, with 17 bases between the two germline ends. From germline, CDR1 is SEHNR and CDR2 FQNEAQ (reference sequence). The CDR3 has 15 residues. This chain's CDR3 is CASGWGRASTDTQYF. In DNA, the CDR3 is TGTGCCAGCGGGTGGGGGCGTGCCTCCACAGATACGCAGTATTTT. Full variable domain (outside the CDR3, taken from reference TRBV7-9 and TRBJ2-3): DTGVSQNPRHKITKRGQNVTFRCDPISEHNRLYWYRQTLGQGPEFLTYFQNEAQLEKSRLLSDRFSAERPKGSFSTLEIQRTEQGDSAMYLCASGWGRASTDTQYFGPGTRLTVL.

This clonotype was counted only a few times. This chain connects TRBV7-8 to TRBJ2-7, with TRBD2 matching over 8 bases. Germline values: CDR1 SGHVS, CDR2 FQNEAQ. J gave up 9 bases and V 5 bases, and 9 bases lay outside the gene matches. The CDR3 totals 13 residues. CDR3 sequence: CASSRSSGSSQYF. In nucleotides, the CDR3 is TGTGCCAGCAGCCGTTCTAGCGGGTCTTCGCAGTACTTC.

The CDR3 is CASRDRGPGASNYGYTF. The CDR3 DNA sequence: TGCGCCAGCAGGGACAGGGGGCCTGGAGCTTCTAACTATGGCTACACCTTC. The J gene is TRBJ1-2, the V gene TRBV10-2; 11 bases line up with TRBD1. CDR3 size: 17 residues. Germline V lookup: CDR1 WSHSY, CDR2 SAAADI. The V gene end was trimmed by 6 bases and the J gene end by 0 bases; junction bases not matched to a gene: 9.

This chain uses TRBV18 with TRBJ2-5, with 7 bases fitting TRBD2. V was pared by 4 bases and J by 4 bases, with 15 bases of the junction left unmatched. This CDR3 is built from 17 residues. The V gene's germline CDR1 is KGHSH and CDR2 LQKENI. The CDR3 spells CASSRAHGSPGGETQYF. CDR3 bases: TGTGCCAGCTCACGCGCGCACGGCTCCCCGGGAGGAGAGACCCAGTACTTC.

This clonotype was detected a few times. The rearrangement links TRBV20-1 to TRBJ2-3; perhaps TRBD1 as D (6 bases). The germline gives CDR1 DFQATT, CDR2 SNEGSKA (reference sequence). The CDR3 consists of 13 residues. The V end was cut by 5 bases, the J end by 9 bases, with 18 bases between. Here the CDR3 reads CSAQDSPKGTQYF. The CDR3 DNA follows: TGCAGTGCTCAGGACAGCCCCAAGGGGACGCAGTATTTT.

The chain couples TRBV11-1 to TRBJ2-1; TRBD2 is a possible D gene (6 bases). CDR3 length: 11 amino acids. CDR1 is SGHAT, CDR2 FQDESV, per germline (reference sequence). Deletions cut 2 bases from V and 13 bases from J, with 9 bases between. The CDR3 sequence: CASSLQGGQFF. The CDR3 coding sequence is TGTGCCAGCAGCTTACAGGGAGGTCAGTTCTTC.

The chain has TRBV19 and TRBJ1-2, with D uncertain. The CDR3 extends over 13 amino acids. Germline V gives CDR1 LNHDA, CDR2 SQIVND (reference sequence). V was trimmed by 4 bases and J by 8 bases, leaving 14 bases between them. CDR3 protein: CASSTREVWGYTF. CDR3 nucleotides: TGTGCCAGTAGTACCCGGGAGGTCTGGGGCTACACCTTC.

This clonotype turned up a few times. This chain joins TRBV29-1 and TRBJ2-1; 8 bases match TRBD2. The CDR3 covers 13 residues. CDR1 and CDR2 (germline): SQVTM, ANQGSEA. The junction had 8 bases not matched to a gene; V was cut back by 4 bases and J by 9 bases. Here the CDR3 DNA reads TGCAGCGTTGGTGGACTAGCCTGGCGTGAGCAGTTCTTC. Its translation is CSVGGLAWREQFF.